The 27 T cell receptor beta chains below were found in one sample sequenced in a study of T-cell reconstitution after alpha-beta-depleted transplantation in children. This sample's TCRbeta library carried unique molecular identifier barcodes. MiXCR, run by TCRdb on the PCR reads, gives a single entry per CDR3 protein. The sample gives approximately 980,000 distinct CDR3 sequences, around 30% of which show up once; about 28% is in the top ten. This sample comprised PBMCs, mostly from graft donor cells, obtained 360 days after TCRalphabeta/CD19-depleted stem cell transplant. Source of these receptors: a boy less than two years old who had a stem cell transplant for SCID, so the T cells may come from the graft donor.

This clonotype was counted a few times. The chain carries TRBV24-1 and TRBJ2-3, with TRBD1 identical over 7 bases. The length of the CDR3 is 13 residues. J was trimmed by 5 bases and V by 6 bases; bases with no gene match: 4. Germline V gene lookup returns CDR1 KGHDR and CDR2 SFDVKD. DNA of the CDR3: TGTGCCACCAGTACAGGGGACGTAGATACGCAGTATTTT. This encodes CATSTGDVDTQYF.

The rearrangement joins TRBV20-1 to TRBJ2-5, with D perhaps TRBD1 (6 bases). V was shortened by 3 bases and J by 1 base, with 9 bases between the two germline ends. This CDR3 comprises 13 residues. The germline gives CDR1 DFQATT, CDR2 SNEGSKA (reference sequence). CDR3 bases: TGCAGTGCTAGGCGGACAGTCCAAGAGACCCAGTACTTC. Amino acids: CSARRTVQETQYF.

The chain joins TRBV5-1 to TRBJ2-1; D is undetermined. Per germline, CDR1 SGHRS and CDR2 YFSETQ. Between the trimmed V and J ends, which lost 4 bases and 10 bases, there was a span of 21 bases. The length of the CDR3 is 15 residues. The DNA for the CDR3 is TGCGCCAGCAGCGTGGCCACGAATCCACCGGACGAGCAGTTCTTC. This codes for CASSVATNPPDEQFF.

The table lists this clonotype with a count of one. The chain has TRBV20-1 and TRBJ2-3, with D maybe TRBD2 (6 bases). V lost 6 bases and J 2 bases, leaving 21 bases between the germline ends. The length of the CDR3 is 16 residues. The V gene's germline CDR1 is DFQATT and CDR2 SNEGSKA (reference sequence). The CDR3 region has the DNA TGCAGTGCCCCGGTGGGGCGGCGGGGAGCCACAGATACGCAGTATTTT. Translation: CSAPVGRRGATDTQYF.

The J gene is TRBJ2-2, the V gene TRBV13, with a tentative D call TRBD2 (5 bases). The ends were cut back, 8 bases at V and 3 bases at J, with 13 bases in the middle. CDR1 is PRHDT and CDR2 is FYEKMQ in the germline V gene (reference sequence). The CDR3 is 14 amino acids. Here the CDR3 reads CASSGYGDTGELFF. Written as DNA, the CDR3 is TGTGCCAGCTCGGGATACGGGGACACCGGGGAGCTGTTTTTT.

This clonotype showed up many times. J is TRBJ2-3 and V is TRBV5-1; maybe TRBD2 (7 bases). V gave up 2 bases and J gave up 0 bases, with 10 bases separating them. Germline assignment: CDR1 SGHRS and CDR2 YFSETQ. This CDR3 region has 15 residues. In DNA form, the CDR3 reads TGCGCCAGCAGCTTCGGGGGGCCTAGCACAGATACGCAGTATTTT. It encodes CASSFGGPSTDTQYF.

The chain is built from TRBV5-1 and TRBJ2-7; D gene unclear. V lost 3 bases to trimming and J lost 3 bases, with 10 bases between them. The CDR3 loop spans 13 amino acids. CDR1 and CDR2 from the germline V gene are SGHRS and YFSETQ. The DNA for the CDR3 is TGCGCCAGCAGCTCCCACCGAGGCTACGAGCAGTACTTC. Translated, it gives CASSSHRGYEQYF.

This clonotype showed up many times. The rearrangement links TRBV4-3 to TRBJ1-1, with D hard to call. V shed 2 bases and J shed 4 bases, with 8 bases lying between them. Looked up from germline, CDR1 is LGHNA and CDR2 is YSLEER. This CDR3 contains 13 residues. The CDR3 spells CASSQISGTEAFF. The CDR3, as DNA: TGCGCCAGCAGCCAAATCTCCGGCACTGAAGCTTTCTTT.

A few counts support this clonotype. The DNA for the CDR3 is TGTGCCAGCAGTTTCGGGGGGAGTGAGCAGTTCTTC. Its protein product is CASSFGGSEQFF. The rearrangement joins TRBV12-3 or TRBV12-4 to TRBJ2-1; 7 bases map to TRBD2. V lost 3 bases and J lost 9; bases outside the gene matches: 2. This CDR3 is 12 amino acids long.

This chain connects TRBV9 to TRBJ2-5; TRBD1 matches 7 bases. In germline, CDR1 is SGDLS, CDR2 YYNGEE. With V trimmed by 2 bases and J by 0 bases, 4 bases remained unmatched. The CDR3 contains 15 residues. The DNA for the CDR3 is TGTGCCAGCAGCGTTTGGACAGGACACCAAGAGACCCAGTACTTC. Translating it yields CASSVWTGHQETQYF.

In its sample, this clonotype was seen a few times. CDR3 sequence: CASSLNQGGPNNEQFF. The CDR3 nucleotides are TGTGCCAGCTCACTCAACCAGGGGGGACCCAACAATGAGCAGTTCTTC. The chain combines TRBV18 with TRBJ2-1, with D perhaps TRBD1 (7 bases). V was clipped by 4 bases and J by 5 bases, with 18 bases between them. The V gene's germline CDR1 is KGHSH and CDR2 LQKENI. The CDR3 extends over 16 amino acids.

This rearrangement joins TRBV4-3 to TRBJ1-2, with 7 bases that match TRBD1. With 4 bases clipped from V and 3 bases from J, the junction kept 14 bases outside the gene matches. In germline, CDR1 is LGHNA, CDR2 YSLEER. This CDR3 comprises 17 residues. CDR3: CASSPLLGGAPDYGYTF. The CDR3 bases are TGCGCCAGCAGCCCCCTGTTAGGGGGCGCTCCCGACTATGGCTACACCTTC.

This clonotype turned up a few times. The J gene is TRBJ1-3, the V gene TRBV5-1, with D hard to call. This CDR3 is built from 16 residues. Trimming shortened V by 1 base and J by 2 bases, and 13 bases separated the two germline ends. CDR1 is SGHRS and CDR2 is YFSETQ in the germline V gene. CDR3 protein: CASSLSSATAGNTIYF. The CDR3 DNA is TGCGCCAGCAGCTTGTCGTCAGCCACCGCTGGAAACACCATATATTTT.

This clonotype was recorded a few times. The CDR3 sequence is CSARGTPADTQYF. The CDR3 nucleotides read TGCAGTGCTAGAGGGACCCCGGCAGATACGCAGTATTTT. The rearrangement joins TRBV20-1 to TRBJ2-3; D not certain. The CDR3 has 13 residues. V lost 1 base and J 4 bases, leaving 9 bases between the germline ends. The germline V gene has CDR1 DFQATT and CDR2 SNEGSKA (reference sequence).

The rearrangement links TRBV20-1 to TRBJ1-5, with D possibly matching TRBD1 (6 bases). In germline, CDR1 is DFQATT, CDR2 SNEGSKA (reference sequence). This CDR3 comprises 15 residues. V was trimmed by 3 bases and J by 0 bases, leaving 12 bases between them. CDR3 bases: TGCAGTGCTAGGCCCGGACAGAATAGCAATCAGCCCCAGCATTTT. Its protein product is CSARPGQNSNQPQHF.

Many counts were recorded for this clonotype. The chain has TRBV6-2 or TRBV6-3 and TRBJ2-1; D is uncertain. CDR1 and CDR2 (germline): MNHEY, SVGEGT. This CDR3 is 13 amino acids long. V gave up 7 bases and J gave up 8 bases, with 15 bases separating them. CDR3 nucleotide sequence: TGTGCCAGCAATACGGCGAGTGGGGATGAGCAGTTCTTC. This sequence encodes CASNTASGDEQFF.

This chain uses TRBV24-1 with TRBJ2-5; either TRBD1 or TRBD2 may supply D (5 bases each). V was trimmed by 10 bases and J by 3 bases, leaving 20 bases between them. The CDR3 runs 15 residues. The germline V gene has CDR1 KGHDR and CDR2 SFDVKD. CDR3 protein: CATADLLGRKETQYF. The CDR3, as DNA: TGTGCCACTGCTGACCTTCTGGGACGGAAAGAGACCCAGTACTTC.

The rearrangement uses TRBV29-1 and TRBJ2-1; no clear D gene. The CDR3 length is 10 residues. Germline V lookup: CDR1 SQVTM, CDR2 ANQGSEA. Trimming cost V 5 bases and J 5 bases, with 4 bases left between them. CDR3 loop: CSVTDNEQFF. The CDR3 nucleotides read TGCAGCGTTACCGACAATGAGCAGTTCTTC.

Ten or more counts support this clonotype. J is TRBJ1-4 and V is TRBV20-1, with 7 bases identical to TRBD1. This CDR3 has 13 residues. Germline values: CDR1 DFQATT, CDR2 SNEGSKA (reference sequence). J gave up 10 bases and V 5 bases, and 10 bases lay outside the gene matches. CDR3: CSAADRTYGKLFF. The CDR3 DNA is TGCAGTGCTGCGGACAGGACGTACGGAAAACTGTTTTTT.

V usage is TRBV6-1 and J usage is TRBJ2-1; 9 nucleotides line up with TRBD2. The CDR3 loop spans 14 amino acids. Germline V gives CDR1 MNHNS, CDR2 SASEGT. The trim removed 5 bases at V and 7 bases at J, leaving 6 bases unmatched. CDR3 nucleotides: TGTGCCAGCAGTCCGGGACTAGCAAGAAATGAGCAGTTCTTC. Translating it yields CASSPGLARNEQFF.

This clonotype has only a few counts. The J gene is TRBJ2-7, the V gene TRBV27; 10 bases fit TRBD1. This CDR3 spans 15 amino acids. The germline V gene encodes CDR1 MNHEY and CDR2 SMNVEV (reference sequence). Germline trimming cut 0 bases from V and 6 bases from J; bases unmatched to any gene: 5. CDR3 sequence (DNA): TGTGCCAGCAGTTTATCTGGGACAGGGGTACGCGAGCAGTACTTC. Encoded protein: CASSLSGTGVREQYF.

This clonotype was seen a few times. The chain couples TRBV20-1 to TRBJ1-5; 7 positions agree with TRBD1. The CDR3 loop spans 14 amino acids. Germline assignment: CDR1 DFQATT and CDR2 SNEGSKA (reference sequence). V shed 0 bases, J shed 10 bases, and the junction held 9 bases outside the gene matches. CDR3 protein: CSARDPTGIPPQHF. The DNA of the CDR3 is TGCAGTGCTAGAGATCCGACAGGGATCCCACCCCAGCATTTT.

In its sample, this clonotype was seen a few times. The chain has TRBV4-2 and TRBJ2-1; 7 nucleotides agree with TRBD1. J was trimmed by 3 bases and V by 1 base; bases with no gene match: 6. The CDR3 has 16 amino acids. CDR1 LGHNA and CDR2 YNFKEQ come from the germline V gene. This chain's CDR3 is CASSQVRQGNYNEQFF. The CDR3 DNA sequence: TGTGCCAGCAGCCAAGTTAGACAGGGTAACTACAATGAGCAGTTCTTC.

This clonotype was counted many times. The rearrangement links TRBV7-2 to TRBJ2-5, with 11 bases matching TRBD2. CDR3 size: 17 residues. J lost 3 bases, V lost 2 bases, and 8 bases had no gene match. CDR1 is SGHTA and CDR2 is FQGNSA in the germline V gene. The CDR3 bases are TGTGCCAGCAGCTTACGAACTAGCGGGGGTCCTGAAGAGACCCAGTACTTC. Its protein product is CASSLRTSGGPEETQYF.

The V and J genes are TRBV2 and TRBJ2-3; either TRBD1 or TRBD2 may supply D (5 bases each). CDR1 is SNHLY and CDR2 is FYNNEI in the germline V gene. CDR3 length: 16 amino acids. V lost 3 bases and J 2 bases, leaving 15 bases between the germline ends. CDR3 residues: CASSDVGLAPTDTQYF. As DNA, the CDR3 is TGTGCCAGCAGTGATGTGGGGCTAGCCCCCACAGATACGCAGTATTTT.

This clonotype appeared a few times. CDR3 DNA: TGCGCCAGCAGCTTGGTGGGACAGGGGTACTTGGAATTCGCAGACGAGCAGTACTTC. The encoded protein is CASSLVGQGYLEFADEQYF. The chain uses TRBV5-1 and TRBJ2-7; 10 nucleotides line up with TRBD1. In germline, CDR1 is SGHRS, CDR2 YFSETQ. The CDR3 length is 19 residues. The trim removed 0 bases at V and 5 bases at J, leaving 17 bases unmatched.

This clonotype was seen a handful of times. The CDR3 DNA reads as TGCGCCAGCAGCTCCCAGGGGGCGCGGTATAATTCACCCCTCCACTTT. It yields the protein CASSSQGARYNSPLHF. This chain joins TRBV4-3 and TRBJ1-6, with 8 bases aligning to TRBD1. This CDR3 is 16 amino acids long. After removal of 5 bases from V and 4 bases from J, the junction contained 7 bases not matched to a gene. CDR1 is LGHNA and CDR2 is YSLEER in the germline V gene.